One sample yielded the 25 T cell receptor beta chains listed below, sequenced in a study of metastatic and nonmetastatic thyroid tumors (dated by TCRdb to 2019 to 2021). Preparation of the library involved PCR. Sequenced using an Illumina HiSeq 4000. Clones were called with MiXCR by TCRdb after fastp trimmed the public reads at Q25, and only in-frame beta chains were retained. This sample is represented by about 40,000 clones; about 17% of them were singletons. Around 4% of the sample is taken by the ten largest. Before undergoing thyroid surgery, none of the patients had been given any kind of treatment. Sequenced material: blood. All receptors come from a female donor with papillary thyroid cancer or a benign thyroid nodule (not recorded which). Some clones in this sample may be carry-over from other donors' samples.

This clone was counted many times. The identical CDR3 is also encoded by other nucleotide sequences in the sample. The chain uses TRBV12-3 or TRBV12-4 and TRBJ1-1; D is unresolved. CDR3 size: 12 residues. The V and J ends lost 5 bases and 6 bases respectively, with 10 bases between them. CDR3 protein: CASSLGRAEAFF. Written as DNA, the CDR3 is TGTGCCAGCAGTCTAGGACGAGCTGAAGCTTTCTTT.

This clone was detected many times. The V and J genes are TRBV11-1 and TRBJ2-1, with 7 bases lining up with TRBD2. The V gene end was trimmed by 2 bases and the J gene end by 7 bases; junction bases not matched to a gene: 8. The CDR3 has 15 residues. From germline, CDR1 is SGHAT and CDR2 FQDESV (reference sequence). In nucleotides, the CDR3 is TGTGCCAGCAGCTTATGGCTAGCGGTGGAAAATGAGCAGTTCTTC. Translated, it gives CASSLWLAVENEQFF.

This clone was picked up many times. This sequence joins TRBV2 and TRBJ2-1; 8 nucleotides align to TRBD1. Germline loops: CDR1 SNHLY, CDR2 FYNNEI. Trimming at V came to 5 bases and at J to 10 bases, leaving 7 bases not matched to a gene. This CDR3 has 13 residues. CDR3 DNA: TGTGCCAGCAGTCCCGGGACAGGAGTAGAGCAGTTCTTC. Translating it yields CASSPGTGVEQFF.

At least ten counts were recorded for this clone. At the DNA level, this CDR3 is encoded by other sequences in the same sample as well. The chain couples TRBV19 to TRBJ1-4, with 8 positions matching TRBD1. The ends lost 9 bases at V and 5 bases at J; junction bases unmatched: 8. Germline V gene lookup returns CDR1 LNHDA and CDR2 SQIVND (reference sequence). The CDR3 runs to 14 residues. The CDR3 DNA reads as TGTGCCAGCAGAACGGACAGGGCCAATGAAAAACTGTTTTTT. It yields the protein CASRTDRANEKLFF.

This clone was seen many times. The V gene is TRBV10-3, the J gene TRBJ1-4, with 8 bases that match TRBD1. CDR1 is ENHRY, CDR2 SYGVKD, per germline. The junction had 2 bases not matched to a gene; V was cut back by 0 bases and J by 5 bases. The CDR3 consists of 15 residues. The CDR3 DNA is TGTGCCATCAGTGAGTCTAGACAGGGGAATGAAAAACTGTTTTTT. It codes for CAISESRQGNEKLFF.

This clone showed up many times. V is TRBV7-3 and J is TRBJ2-3; D possibly corresponds to TRBD1 (5 bases). The germline V gene encodes CDR1 SGHTA and CDR2 FQGTGA. The CDR3 consists of 16 residues. V was cut by 2 bases and J by 2 bases, with 14 bases left in between. As DNA, the CDR3 is TGTGCCAGCAGCTTAGGGGCAGCTCACCCCACAGATACGCAGTATTTT. This gives the protein CASSLGAAHPTDTQYF.

This clone was recorded at least ten times. The chain joins TRBV19 to TRBJ2-3; 8 nucleotides agree with TRBD1. The CDR3 runs to 16 residues. In germline, CDR1 is LNHDA, CDR2 SQIVND (reference sequence). The junction had 8 bases not matched to a gene; V was cut back by 5 bases and J by 1 base. The CDR3 loop reads CASSPRQGQGTDTQYF. CDR3 nucleotide sequence: TGTGCCAGTAGTCCAAGACAGGGACAGGGCACAGATACGCAGTATTTT.

This clone is labeled medium-sized (0.01 to 0.1%). This CDR3 is CAHNDGGNGYTF. The CDR3 DNA reads TGTGCCCATAACGACGGCGGGAATGGCTACACCTTC. The rearrangement joins TRBV30 to TRBJ1-2; no definite D call. CDR1 and CDR2 (germline): GTSNPN, SVGIG (reference sequence). V lost 8 bases and J 6 bases, leaving 16 bases between the germline ends. The CDR3 is 12 amino acids.

This clone has at least ten counts. The chain joins TRBV20-1 to TRBJ1-2; no firm D call. V was cut by 0 bases and J by 8 bases, with 13 bases left in between. Looked up from germline, CDR1 is DFQATT and CDR2 is SNEGSKA (reference sequence). CDR3 size: 13 residues. As DNA, the CDR3 is TGCAGTGCTAGAGAGGACCGGAACTGGGGCTACACCTTC. Its protein is CSAREDRNWGYTF.

This clone was observed a handful of times. The V gene is TRBV6-1, the J gene TRBJ1-1; D remains unclear. Looked up from germline, CDR1 is MNHNS and CDR2 is SASEGT. The CDR3 length is 14 residues. Trimming took off 7 bases at V and 0 bases at J, with 12 bases between the two ends. The CDR3 here is CASNPGLLNTEAFF. The CDR3 nucleotides read TGTGCCAGCAACCCCGGACTGCTGAACACTGAAGCTTTCTTT.

The chain links TRBV19 to TRBJ2-7; TRBD2 matches at 11 bases. This CDR3 spans 17 amino acids. V was clipped by 3 bases and J by 3 bases; unmatched bases: 10. Per the germline V gene, CDR1 is LNHDA and CDR2 is SQIVND (reference sequence). The CDR3 coding sequence is TGTGCCAGTAGTATCGGTTGGAGACTAGCGGGGAACTACGAGCAGTACTTC. The encoded protein is CASSIGWRLAGNYEQYF.

This clone was found many times. The chain combines TRBV5-1 with TRBJ2-5; D perhaps matches TRBD2 (7 bases). The V end lost 2 bases, the J end lost 5 bases, and 16 bases lay between the germline ends. The CDR3 extends over 15 amino acids. Germline CDR1 reads SGHRS; CDR2 reads YFSETQ. The CDR3 loop is CASSFGGAQAETQYF. The CDR3 DNA is TGCGCCAGCAGCTTTGGGGGGGCCCAGGCGGAGACCCAGTACTTC.

This clone was seen repeatedly, ten times or more. V gene TRBV18 combines with J gene TRBJ1-1; D may be TRBD1 (6 bases). This CDR3 contains 14 residues. Per the germline V gene, CDR1 is KGHSH and CDR2 is LQKENI. Trimming left V 3 bases short and J 0 bases short, with 8 bases between. The DNA for the CDR3 is TGTGCCAGCTCACCGAGGGGGGTGAACACTGAAGCTTTCTTT. This gives the protein CASSPRGVNTEAFF.

Comment on this clone: Just one base apart from a much larger clone, this may be a read error. V gene TRBV5-5 combines with J gene TRBJ2-1; a weak D match, TRBD2 (5 bases). The CDR3 has 15 amino acids. V lost 2 bases, J lost 1 base, and 10 bases lay in between. Germline values: CDR1 SGHKS, CDR2 YYEKEE (reference sequence). CDR3 nucleotides: TGTGCCAGCAGCTTCGAGCGGTTATCCTACAATGAGCAGTTCTTC. Its protein is CASSFERLSYNEQFF.

This clone occurred many times. V and J are TRBV14 and TRBJ2-3; TRBD1 matches at 8 bases. The germline V gene encodes CDR1 SGHDN and CDR2 FVKESK. Trimming removed 4 bases from V and 1 base from J; junction bases left unmatched: 7. The CDR3 sequence is 16 residues long. Here the CDR3 DNA reads TGTGCCAGCAGCCGTCCGGACAGGGCAGGCACAGATACGCAGTATTTT. It is translated as CASSRPDRAGTDTQYF. Filled out from reference TRBV14 and TRBJ2-3, the complete variable domain reads EAGVTQFPSHSVIEKGQTVTLRCDPISGHDNLYWYRRVMGKEIKFLLHFVKESKQDESGMPNNRFLAERTGGTYSTLKVQPAELEDSGVYFCASSRPDRAGTDTQYFGPGTRLTVL.

In DNA form, the CDR3 reads TGTGCCAGCAGTTACTCCGGGGGTTGGGATACGCAGTATTTT. Translation: CASSYSGGWDTQYF. This chain uses TRBV6-5 with TRBJ2-3, with a possible D match to TRBD2 (6 bases). V was shortened by 0 bases and J by 6 bases, with 10 bases between the two germline ends. This CDR3 has 14 residues. From germline, CDR1 is MNHEY and CDR2 SVGAGI.

This clone was seen many times. This chain connects TRBV18 to TRBJ1-1, with D possibly TRBD1 on 5 matching bases. Trimming cost V 3 bases and J 5 bases, with 19 bases left between them. Germline assignment: CDR1 KGHSH and CDR2 LQKENI. This CDR3 has 16 amino acids. CDR3 in DNA: TGTGCCAGCTCACCGCGTACAGGCCAAATGGGGACTGAAGCTTTCTTT. As protein: CASSPRTGQMGTEAFF.

This clone showed up many times. This rearrangement joins TRBV19 to TRBJ1-3; 7 bases map to TRBD1. Losses at the gene ends were 4 bases for V and 0 bases for J; bases not matched to a gene: 15. Germline loops: CDR1 LNHDA, CDR2 SQIVND (reference sequence). The CDR3 contains 19 residues. CDR3 bases: TGTGCCAGTAGTACCTTACCGGGACAGTCCGATCCCTCTGGAAACACCATATATTTT. Translation gives CASSTLPGQSDPSGNTIYF.

This clone was counted ten times or more. This rearrangement joins TRBV28 to TRBJ2-3; D possibly corresponds to TRBD2 (6 bases). V was shortened by 2 bases and J by 6 bases, with 15 bases between the two germline ends. The length of the CDR3 is 15 residues. The germline CDR1 and CDR2 sequences are MDHEN and SYDVKM. The CDR3 DNA reads TGTGCCAGCAGTTTACGGGGGACTTCAGGCGATACGCAGTATTTT. It encodes CASSLRGTSGDTQYF.

The chain has TRBV15 and TRBJ1-1, with TRBD1 matching 7 bases. Germline V gives CDR1 LNHNV, CDR2 YYDKDF (reference sequence). The CDR3 is made up of 14 amino acids. CDR3 DNA sequence: TGTGAAACCAGAGCCGACAGGGTGAACACTGAAGCTTTCTTT. Protein sequence: CETRADRVNTEAFF.

This clone showed up many times. The chain joins TRBV18 to TRBJ2-1; D is perhaps TRBD1 (6 bases). Trimming shortened V by 6 bases and J by 9 bases, and 27 bases separated the two germline ends. Germline CDR1 and CDR2: KGHSH and LQKENI. This CDR3 comprises 17 residues. The CDR3 DNA is TGTGCCAGCTCCCTCGTTACCCCTAGGGGGATGGATGGTGAGCAGTTCTTC. It translates to CASSLVTPRGMDGEQFF.

V is TRBV24-1 and J is TRBJ2-1; 12 nucleotides agree with TRBD1. Germline trimming cut 4 bases from V and 7 bases from J; bases unmatched to any gene: 7. Germline values: CDR1 KGHDR, CDR2 SFDVKD. The CDR3 length is 16 residues. The CDR3 DNA is TGTGCCACCAGTGACCCCGGGACAGGGGGCGTGAATGAGCAGTTCTTC. Residues: CATSDPGTGGVNEQFF.

In its sample, this clone was seen many times. The chain links TRBV27 to TRBJ2-1; D unclear. Trimming shortened V by 7 bases and J by 4 bases, and 11 bases separated the two germline ends. The CDR3 consists of 13 residues. Germline V gene sequence: CDR1 MNHEY, CDR2 SMNVEV (reference sequence). This CDR3 reads CASMGSLYNEQFF. The CDR3 nucleotides read TGTGCCAGCATGGGGTCACTATACAATGAGCAGTTCTTC.

Ten or more counts support this clone. CDR3 loop: CASSLGHPNEKLFF. For the CDR3, the DNA is TGTGCCAGCAGCTTGGGACACCCTAATGAAAAACTGTTTTTT. The chain combines TRBV11-1 with TRBJ1-4, with a weak D call TRBD1 (6 bases). Germline loops: CDR1 SGHAT, CDR2 FQDESV (reference sequence). Trimming removed 3 bases from V and 3 bases from J, with 8 bases in between. There are 14 residues in the CDR3.

The sample holds many counts of this clone. The chain employs TRBV6-1 and TRBJ2-5; weak D call: TRBD1 (5 bases). Germline assignment: CDR1 MNHNS and CDR2 SASEGT. CDR3 size: 13 residues. Deletions cut 7 bases from V and 2 bases from J, with 11 bases between. CDR3 in amino acids: CASKGLEQETQYF. CDR3 bases: TGTGCCAGCAAGGGGCTCGAACAAGAGACCCAGTACTTC.